A selection of T cell receptor beta chains follows, all from one sample in a study of cytomegalovirus exposure and HLA in healthy donors. The repertoire was sequenced with immunoSEQ multiplex PCR; TCRdb's copy has only in-frame clones and lacks some. The table records fewer than 150,000 clones, roughly nine tenths of them present only once. The specimen was PBMCs. Receptors were obtained from a man younger than 30 in good health and CMV-seropositive. CDR3s include the opening cysteine and the closing phenylalanine or tryptophan. Fields, in order: clone size, D gene, J gene, V gene, CDR3 DNA, CDR3 protein. The D gene is left open where the match is weak. Clone size is stated in some rows and not others, as once, few, many or a class when expanded.

>NA|NA|TRBJ2-2|TRBV10-2
TGCGCCAGCAGTGGGCAAGCGAACACCGGGGAGCTGTTTTTT
CASSGQANTGELFF
>NA|NA|TRBJ1-6|TRBV27
TGTGCCAGCAGCCAGGGCTACAATTCACCCCTCCACTTT
CASSQGYNSPLHF
>NA|TRBD1|TRBJ2-1|TRBV7-8
TGTGCCAGCAGCTCGGACAGGCTGGGCAATGAGCAGTTCTTC
CASSSDRLGNEQFF
>few|NA|TRBJ2-7|TRBV19
TGTGCCAGTAGTGTGAGCTACTCCCCCCCGGGGAGTGAGCAGTACTTC
CASSVSYSPPGSEQYF
>NA|NA|TRBJ2-5|TRBV15
TGTGCCACCAGCAGAGTTCGGGAGACCCAGTACTTC
CATSRVRETQYF
>NA|NA|TRBJ1-1|TRBV5-5
TGTGCCAGCAGCTTGGTTGGGGGCCCCTCTTTGGCTGAAGCTTTCTTT
CASSLVGGPSLAEAFF
>NA|TRBD2|TRBJ2-1|TRBV7-9
TGTGCCAGCAGCTTACCTCTAGGCGGGGGACCCTACAATGAGCAGTTCTTC
CASSLPLGGGPYNEQFF
>NA|NA|TRBJ1-3|TRBV7-8
TGTGCCAGCAGCTTAGTGCGCCTCCCCGGCTCTGGAAACACCATATATTTT
CASSLVRLPGSGNTIYF
>NA|NA|TRBJ2-2|TRBV7-2
TGTGCCAGCAGCTACAGCAGGGTGACCGGGGAGCTGTTTTTT
CASSYSRVTGELFF
>NA|TRBD1|TRBJ1-1|TRBV7-9
TGTGCCAGCAGGAGTCAGCAGGGGGCGAACACTGAAGCTTTCTTT
CASRSQQGANTEAFF
>NA|NA|TRBJ2-7|TRBV15
TGTGCCACCAGCAGAGAAGACAGATCCTACGAGCAGTACTTC
CATSREDRSYEQYF
>NA|NA|TRBJ1-3|TRBV4-1
TGCGCCAGCAGCCAAGGTGAGGAGGCCAACTCTGGAAACACCATATATTTT
CASSQGEEANSGNTIYF
>NA|NA|TRBJ1-2|TRBV9
TGTGCCAGCAGCGGCCGGGATTCCTATGGCTACACCTTC
CASSGRDSYGYTF
>NA|TRBD2|TRBJ2-2|TRBV9
TGTGCCAGCAGCTCAACCCTTTCGGGGGGGGCGACCGGGGAGCTGTTTTTT
CASSSTLSGGATGELFF
>NA|NA|TRBJ2-1|TRBV2
TGTGCCAGCAGTGGGCCAGACAATGAGCAGTTCTTC
CASSGPDNEQFF
>NA|TRBD2|TRBJ2-1|TRBV2
TGTGCCGGTAGCGGGGGGCGGCATGAGCAGTTCTTC
CAGSGGRHEQFF
>NA|NA|TRBJ1-1|TRBV4-1
TGCGCCAGCAGCCAAGTAACAGGGACTATGAACACTGAAGCTTTCTTT
CASSQVTGTMNTEAFF
>NA|NA|TRBJ2-2|TRBV27
TGTGCCAGCAGTCTCCTCGTGAACACCGGGGAGCTGTTTTTT
CASSLLVNTGELFF
>NA|TRBD1|TRBJ2-5|TRBV11-3
TGTGCCAGCAGCAGAGACAGGGGAGAGACCCAGTACTTC
CASSRDRGETQYF
>NA|NA|TRBJ1-1|TRBV19
TGTGCCAGTAGTATCATGGCGGGGGGTAACACTGAAGCTTTCTTT
CASSIMAGGNTEAFF
>NA|NA|TRBJ1-2|TRBV28
TGTGCCAGCAGTTTACCAGGAAACTATGGCTACACCTTC
CASSLPGNYGYTF
>NA|TRBD2|TRBJ2-7|TRBV18
TGTGCCAGCTCACCAATGGGGTGGACGGTTCGTAGCGGGGGGGGCACCCCGCGGTACGAGCAGTACTTC
CASSPMGWTVRSGGGTPRYEQYF
>NA|NA|TRBJ1-5|TRBV19
TGTGCCAGTAGTATAGACAGGGGTGGCAATCAGCCCCAGCATTTT
CASSIDRGGNQPQHF
>NA|NA|TRBJ2-3|TRBV30
TGTGCCTGGAGGGAGGGGGGGACCTTCACAGATACGCAGTATTTT
CAWREGGTFTDTQYF
>few|TRBD1|TRBJ2-7|TRBV11-2
TGTGCCAGCAGCTTAGAGCACAGGGGTACGAGATTATACTTC
CASSLEHRGTRLYF
>NA|TRBD1|TRBJ1-1|TRBV19
TGTGCCAGCCGACAGGGAGTATTCACTGAAGCTTTCTTT
CASRQGVFTEAFF
>NA|NA|TRBJ1-1|TRBV4-1
TGCGCCAGCAGCCATGGACAGCCTTTCACTGAAGCCTTCTTT
CASSHGQPFTEAFF
>NA|TRBD1|TRBJ2-4|TRBV27
TGTGCCAGCACTGCCGGGACAGGGGAAAACATTCAGTACTTC
CASTAGTGENIQYF
>NA|TRBD1|TRBJ2-2|TRBV5-1
TGCGCCAGCAGTATCAGGGACAGGGGGAACCCCGGGGAGCTGTTTTTT
CASSIRDRGNPGELFF
>NA|NA|TRBJ2-3|TRBV2
TGTGCCAGCAGTGGGGGCTTGGGAGATACGCAGTATTTT
CASSGGLGDTQYF
>NA|NA|TRBJ2-7|TRBV5-1
TGCGCCAGCGGGGCGGACCCGAGCTCCTACGAGCAGTACTTC
CASGADPSSYEQYF
>NA|TRBD1|TRBJ2-7|TRBV10-1
TGCGCCAGCAGTGAGTCCGGGACAGGGGGGTACGAGCAGTACTTC
CASSESGTGGYEQYF